These T cell receptor beta chains were read from a single sample in a study of T cells after yellow fever vaccination. TCRdb used MiXCR to reprocess the 5' RACE reads, holding one entry per CDR3 protein. The table shows nearly 300,000 distinct CDR3 sequences, with 8.5% to 10% occurring only once. The input for sequencing was CD4+ T cells sorted from PBMCs, taken 5 days after the yellow fever booster vaccination. Receptors originate from a young man who received the YFV17D yellow fever vaccine. The CDR3 runs from the conserved cysteine through the conserved F or W. Each record gives: D gene, clone size, V gene, J gene, CDR3 DNA, CDR3 protein. The D gene is left open where the match is weak. Clone size, where shown, is once, few, many, or a class for clones that have expanded.

d_call: .
clone_size: .
v_call: TRBV7-8
j_call: TRBJ1-2
cdr3_nt: TGTGCCAGCAGCTTAGAAGGGTTTTTCTATGGCTACACCTTC
cdr3_aa: CASSLEGFFYGYTF

d_call: TRBD1
clone_size: few
v_call: TRBV20-1
j_call: TRBJ1-1
cdr3_nt: TGCAGTGCAGGGACAGACATGAACACTGAAGCTTTCTTT
cdr3_aa: CSAGTDMNTEAFF

d_call: TRBD2
clone_size: few
v_call: TRBV20-1
j_call: TRBJ2-5
cdr3_nt: TGCAGTGGGCTAGCGGGGGCCCTCCAAGAGACCCAGTACTTC
cdr3_aa: CSGLAGALQETQYF

d_call: TRBD2
clone_size: few
v_call: TRBV12-3/TRBV12-4
j_call: TRBJ2-1
cdr3_nt: TGTGCCAGCAGTTCCGCCCGCGGGGGATACAATGAGCAGTTCTTC
cdr3_aa: CASSSARGGYNEQFF

d_call: TRBD1
clone_size: few
v_call: TRBV12-3/TRBV12-4
j_call: TRBJ2-2
cdr3_nt: TGTGCCAGTAAACCGGGACAGGGTTGGACCGGGGAGCTGTTTTTT
cdr3_aa: CASKPGQGWTGELFF

d_call: TRBD2
clone_size: .
v_call: TRBV7-8
j_call: TRBJ2-5
cdr3_nt: TGTGCCAGCAGCCCGGGACTAGCGGGGGCCGGGCGGGAGACCCAGTACTTC
cdr3_aa: CASSPGLAGAGRETQYF

d_call: .
clone_size: .
v_call: TRBV9
j_call: TRBJ2-2
cdr3_nt: TGTGCCAGCAGCGTAGTGGGACACCCGAACACCGGGGAGCTGTTTTTT
cdr3_aa: CASSVVGHPNTGELFF

d_call: TRBD1
clone_size: many
v_call: TRBV5-1
j_call: TRBJ2-2
cdr3_nt: TGCGCCAGCAGTCTCACAGGGGGCAGAACCGGGGAGCTGTTTTTT
cdr3_aa: CASSLTGGRTGELFF

d_call: TRBD1
clone_size: many
v_call: TRBV5-4
j_call: TRBJ1-2
cdr3_nt: TGTGCCAGCAGCTGGGGACAGGGAGTTTCCTATGGCTACACCTTC
cdr3_aa: CASSWGQGVSYGYTF

d_call: .
clone_size: .
v_call: TRBV29-1
j_call: TRBJ1-1
cdr3_nt: TGCAGCGAAAAAGCGGTGGGGTCGGGTGAAGCTTTCTTT
cdr3_aa: CSEKAVGSGEAFF